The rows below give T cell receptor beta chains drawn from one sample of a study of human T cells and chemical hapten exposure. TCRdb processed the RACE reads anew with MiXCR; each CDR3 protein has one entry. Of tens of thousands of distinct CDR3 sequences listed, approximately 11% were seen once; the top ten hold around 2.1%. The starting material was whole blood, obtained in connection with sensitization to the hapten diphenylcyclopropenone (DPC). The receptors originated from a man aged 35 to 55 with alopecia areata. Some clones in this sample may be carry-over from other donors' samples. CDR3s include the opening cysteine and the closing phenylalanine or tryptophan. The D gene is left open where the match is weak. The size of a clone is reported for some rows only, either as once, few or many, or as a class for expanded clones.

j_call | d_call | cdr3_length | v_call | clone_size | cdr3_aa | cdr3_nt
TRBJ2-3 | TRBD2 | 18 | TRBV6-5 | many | CASSPQREGLRGTDTQYF | TGTGCCAGCAGTCCCCAGCGGGAGGGCCTCCGGGGCACAGATACGCAGTATTTT
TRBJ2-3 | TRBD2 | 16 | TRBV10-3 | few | CATNGLAGRITDTQYF | TGTGCCACCAACGGGCTAGCGGGACGAATCACAGATACGCAGTATTTT
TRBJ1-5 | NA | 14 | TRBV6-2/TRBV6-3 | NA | CASRGGPSNQPQHF | TGTGCCAGCCGAGGGGGGCCGAGCAATCAGCCCCAGCATTTT
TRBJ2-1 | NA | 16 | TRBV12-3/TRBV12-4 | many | CASSGIDRLSYNEQFF | TGTGCCAGCAGTGGTATCGACAGGCTCTCCTACAATGAGCAGTTCTTC
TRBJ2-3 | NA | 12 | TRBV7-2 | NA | CASSPQRDTQYF | TGTGCCAGCAGCCCCCAGCGGGATACGCAGTATTTT
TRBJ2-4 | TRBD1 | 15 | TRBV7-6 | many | CASSLGDRVKNIQYF | TGTGCCAGCAGCTTAGGAGACAGGGTAAAAAACATTCAGTACTTC
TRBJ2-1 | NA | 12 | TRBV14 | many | CASSQAEPGQFF | TGTGCCAGCAGCCAAGCGGAGCCAGGGCAGTTCTTC
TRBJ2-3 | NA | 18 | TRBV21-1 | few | CASSKAGTSGRPPDTQYF | TGTGCCAGCAGCAAAGCCGGGACTAGCGGGAGACCCCCAGATACGCAGTATTTT
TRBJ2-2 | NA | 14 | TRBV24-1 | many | CAAGQRQNTGELFF | TGTGCCGCGGGGCAGAGACAGAACACCGGGGAGCTGTTTTTT
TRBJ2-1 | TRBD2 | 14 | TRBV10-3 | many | CAIGRREGYNEQFF | TGTGCCATTGGTAGGCGGGAGGGCTACAATGAGCAGTTCTTC
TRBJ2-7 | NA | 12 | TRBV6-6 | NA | CASSAQGFEQYF | TGTGCCAGCAGTGCGCAGGGGTTCGAGCAGTACTTC
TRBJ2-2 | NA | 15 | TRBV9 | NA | CASSGDIANTGELFF | TGTGCCAGCAGCGGGGACATTGCGAACACCGGGGAGCTGTTTTTT
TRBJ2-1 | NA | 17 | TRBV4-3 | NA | CASSQDRGSVGYNEQFF | TGCGCCAGCAGCCAAGATAGAGGGTCTGTCGGTTACAATGAGCAGTTCTTC
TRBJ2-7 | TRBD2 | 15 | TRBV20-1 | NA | CSARWRLAPSYEQYF | TGCAGTGCTAGATGGCGACTAGCTCCATCCTACGAGCAGTACTTC
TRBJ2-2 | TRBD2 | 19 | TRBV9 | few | CASSLLPGTSGINTGELFF | TGTGCCAGCAGCTTACTCCCCGGGACTAGCGGGATAAACACCGGGGAGCTGTTTTTT
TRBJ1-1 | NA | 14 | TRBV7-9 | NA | CASSLTLGDTEAFF | TGTGCCAGCAGCCTGACTCTAGGAGACACTGAAGCTTTCTTT